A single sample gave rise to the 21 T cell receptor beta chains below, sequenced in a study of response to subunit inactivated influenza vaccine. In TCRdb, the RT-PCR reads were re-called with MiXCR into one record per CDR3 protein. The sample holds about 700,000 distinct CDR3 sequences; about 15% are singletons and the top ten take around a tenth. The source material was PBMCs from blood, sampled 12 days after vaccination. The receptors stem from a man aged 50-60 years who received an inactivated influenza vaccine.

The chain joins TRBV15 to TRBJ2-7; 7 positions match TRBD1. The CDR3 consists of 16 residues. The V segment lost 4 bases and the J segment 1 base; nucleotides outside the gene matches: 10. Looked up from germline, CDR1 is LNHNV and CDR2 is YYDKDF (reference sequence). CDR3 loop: CATSIDAARGSYEQYF. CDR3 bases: TGTGCCACCAGCATAGATGCCGCCAGGGGGTCCTACGAGCAGTACTTC.

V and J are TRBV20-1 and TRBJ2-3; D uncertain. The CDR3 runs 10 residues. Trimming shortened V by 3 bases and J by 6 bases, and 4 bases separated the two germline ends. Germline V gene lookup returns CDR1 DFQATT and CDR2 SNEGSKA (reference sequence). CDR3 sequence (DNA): TGCAGTGCTAGGAAGGATACGCAGTATTTT. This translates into CSARKDTQYF.

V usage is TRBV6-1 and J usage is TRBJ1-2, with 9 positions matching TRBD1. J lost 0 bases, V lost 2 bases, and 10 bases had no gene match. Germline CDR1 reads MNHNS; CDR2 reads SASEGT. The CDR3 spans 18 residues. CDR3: CASSESVGQGVPNYGYTF. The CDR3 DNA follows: TGTGCCAGCAGTGAAAGTGTGGGACAGGGAGTTCCTAACTATGGCTACACCTTC.

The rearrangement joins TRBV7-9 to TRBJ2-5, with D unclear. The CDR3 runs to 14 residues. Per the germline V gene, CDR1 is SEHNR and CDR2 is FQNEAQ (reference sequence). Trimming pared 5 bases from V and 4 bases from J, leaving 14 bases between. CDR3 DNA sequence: TGTGCCAGCAGCCCTCATAGCCTCGGAGAGACCCAGTACTTC. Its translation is CASSPHSLGETQYF. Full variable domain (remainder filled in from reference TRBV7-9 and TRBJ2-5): DTGVSQNPRHKITKRGQNVTFRCDPISEHNRLYWYRQTLGQGPEFLTYFQNEAQLEKSRLLSDRFSAERPKGSFSTLEIQRTEQGDSAMYLCASSPHSLGETQYFGPGTRLLVL.

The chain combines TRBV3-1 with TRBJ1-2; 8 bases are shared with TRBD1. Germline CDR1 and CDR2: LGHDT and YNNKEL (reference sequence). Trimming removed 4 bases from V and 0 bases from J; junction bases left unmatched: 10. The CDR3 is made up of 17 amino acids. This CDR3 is CASSLLRDRTTNYGYTF. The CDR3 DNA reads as TGTGCCAGCAGCCTCCTCCGGGACAGGACCACTAACTATGGCTACACCTTC.

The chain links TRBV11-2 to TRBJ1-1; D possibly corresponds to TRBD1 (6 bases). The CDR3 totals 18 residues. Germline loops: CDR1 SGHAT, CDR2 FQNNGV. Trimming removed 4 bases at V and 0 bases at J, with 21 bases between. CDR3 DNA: TGTGCCAGCAGCTCACTCACCCCCAGGGCAGGGGTGAACACTGAAGCTTTCTTT. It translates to CASSSLTPRAGVNTEAFF.

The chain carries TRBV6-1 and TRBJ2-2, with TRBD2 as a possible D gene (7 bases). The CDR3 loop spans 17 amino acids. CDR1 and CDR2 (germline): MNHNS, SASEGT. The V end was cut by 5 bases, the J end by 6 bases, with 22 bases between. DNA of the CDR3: TGTGCCAGCAGTCCATACTCGGGGGGCCGAAGTCCCGGGGAGCTGTTTTTT. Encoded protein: CASSPYSGGRSPGELFF.

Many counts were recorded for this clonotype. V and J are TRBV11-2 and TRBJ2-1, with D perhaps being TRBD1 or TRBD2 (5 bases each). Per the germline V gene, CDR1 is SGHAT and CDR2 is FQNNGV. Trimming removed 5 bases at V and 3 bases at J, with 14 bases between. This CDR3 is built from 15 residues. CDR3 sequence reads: CASSLGPDSYNEQFF. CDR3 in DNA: TGTGCCAGCAGCCTGGGACCGGATAGCTACAATGAGCAGTTCTTC.

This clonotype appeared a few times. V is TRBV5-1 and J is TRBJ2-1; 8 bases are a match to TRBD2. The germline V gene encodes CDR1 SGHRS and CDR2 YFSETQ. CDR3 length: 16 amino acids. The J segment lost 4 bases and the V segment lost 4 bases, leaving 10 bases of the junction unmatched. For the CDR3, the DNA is TGCGCCAGCAGCCCCGGGAGGGTCTCAGCTTACAATGAGCAGTTCTTC. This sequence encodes CASSPGRVSAYNEQFF.

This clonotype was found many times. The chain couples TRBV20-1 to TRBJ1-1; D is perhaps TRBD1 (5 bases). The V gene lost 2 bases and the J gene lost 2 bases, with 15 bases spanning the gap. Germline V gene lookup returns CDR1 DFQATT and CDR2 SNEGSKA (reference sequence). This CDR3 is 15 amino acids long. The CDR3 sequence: CSARKAGLYNTEAFF. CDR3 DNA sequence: TGCAGTGCTAGAAAGGCGGGGCTTTATAACACTGAAGCTTTCTTT.

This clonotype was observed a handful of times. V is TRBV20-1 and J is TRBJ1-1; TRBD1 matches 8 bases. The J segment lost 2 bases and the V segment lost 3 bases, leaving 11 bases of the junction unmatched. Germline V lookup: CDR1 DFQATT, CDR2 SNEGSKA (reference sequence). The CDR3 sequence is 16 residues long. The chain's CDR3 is CSARRTGLKLNTEAFF. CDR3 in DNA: TGCAGTGCTAGGCGGACAGGGCTAAAACTTAACACTGAAGCTTTCTTT.

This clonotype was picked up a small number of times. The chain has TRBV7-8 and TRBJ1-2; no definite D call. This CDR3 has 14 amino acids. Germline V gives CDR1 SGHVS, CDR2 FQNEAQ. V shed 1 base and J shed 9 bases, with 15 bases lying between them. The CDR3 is CASSLGIVRGSYTF. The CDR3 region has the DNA TGTGCCAGCAGCTTAGGAATTGTTCGGGGAAGCTACACCTTC.

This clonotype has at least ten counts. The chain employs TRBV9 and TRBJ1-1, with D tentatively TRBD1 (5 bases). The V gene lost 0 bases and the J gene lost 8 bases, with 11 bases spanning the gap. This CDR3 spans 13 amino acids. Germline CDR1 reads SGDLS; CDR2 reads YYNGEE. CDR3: CASSVELDREAFF. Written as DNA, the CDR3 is TGTGCCAGCAGCGTAGAGTTAGACAGAGAAGCTTTCTTT.

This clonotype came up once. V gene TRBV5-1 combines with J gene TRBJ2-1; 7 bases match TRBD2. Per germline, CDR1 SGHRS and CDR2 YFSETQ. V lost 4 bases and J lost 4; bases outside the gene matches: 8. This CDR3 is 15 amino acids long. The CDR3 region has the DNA TGCGCCAGCAGCGGCGGGAGTACCGCGTACAATGAGCAGTTCTTC. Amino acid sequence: CASSGGSTAYNEQFF. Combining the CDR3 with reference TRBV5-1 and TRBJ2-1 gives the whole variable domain KAGVTQTPRYLIKTRGQQVTLSCSPISGHRSVSWYQQTPGQGLQFLFEYFSETQRNKGNFPGRFSGRQFSNSRSEMNVSTLELGDSALYLCASSGGSTAYNEQFFGPGTRLTVL.

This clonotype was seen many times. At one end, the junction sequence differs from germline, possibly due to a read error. CDR3: CASSLGGDYEQYF. The CDR3 nucleotides read TGCGCCAGCAGCTTGGGGGGAGACTACGAGCAGTACTTC. The chain is built from TRBV11-2 and TRBJ2-7; the D gene is possibly TRBD2 (6 bases). CDR3 length: 13 amino acids. The germline V gene has CDR1 SGHAT and CDR2 FQNNGV.

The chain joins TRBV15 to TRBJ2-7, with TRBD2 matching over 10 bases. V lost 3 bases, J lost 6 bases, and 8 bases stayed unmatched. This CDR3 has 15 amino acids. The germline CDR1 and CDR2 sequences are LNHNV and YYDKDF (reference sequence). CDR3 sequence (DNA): TGTGCCACCAGCAGGGGACCGGGACTAGCGTCCGAGCAGTACTTC. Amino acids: CATSRGPGLASEQYF.

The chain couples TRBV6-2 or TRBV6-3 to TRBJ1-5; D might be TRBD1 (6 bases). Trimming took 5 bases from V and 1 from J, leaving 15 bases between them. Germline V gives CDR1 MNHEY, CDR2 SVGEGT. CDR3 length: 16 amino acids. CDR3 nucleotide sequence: TGTGCCAGCAGTCGACCAGGGGTTGGAAGCAATCAGCCCCAGCATTTT. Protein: CASSRPGVGSNQPQHF.

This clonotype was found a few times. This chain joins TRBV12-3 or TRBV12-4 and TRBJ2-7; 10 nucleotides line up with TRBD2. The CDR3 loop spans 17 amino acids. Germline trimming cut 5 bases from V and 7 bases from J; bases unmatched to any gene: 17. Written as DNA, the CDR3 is TGTGCCAGCAGTCCATCCGTAGCGGGAGGACTACGAGTTGAGCAGTACTTC. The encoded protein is CASSPSVAGGLRVEQYF.

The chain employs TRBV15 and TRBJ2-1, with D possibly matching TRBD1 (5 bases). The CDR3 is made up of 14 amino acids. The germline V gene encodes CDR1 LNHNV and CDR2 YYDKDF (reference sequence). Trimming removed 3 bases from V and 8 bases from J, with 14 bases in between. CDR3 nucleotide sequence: TGTGCCACCAGCAGGGATAAGGGGATCCATGAGCAGTTCTTC. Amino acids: CATSRDKGIHEQFF.

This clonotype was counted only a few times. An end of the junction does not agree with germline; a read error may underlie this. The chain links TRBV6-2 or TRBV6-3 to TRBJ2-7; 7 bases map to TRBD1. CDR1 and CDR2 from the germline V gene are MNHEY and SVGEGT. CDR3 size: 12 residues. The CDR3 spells CASSPPGTAVSF. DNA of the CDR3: TGTGCCAGCAGTCCTCCCGGGACAGCCGTTTCCTTC.

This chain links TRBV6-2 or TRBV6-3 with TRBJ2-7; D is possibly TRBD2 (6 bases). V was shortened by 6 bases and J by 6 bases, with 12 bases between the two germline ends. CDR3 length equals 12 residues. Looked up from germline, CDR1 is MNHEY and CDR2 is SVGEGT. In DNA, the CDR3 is TGTGCCAGCAGGCGGGGAGGACGCGAGCAGTACTTC. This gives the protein CASRRGGREQYF.